This is a list of T cell receptor beta chains from one sample in a study of OX40 agonist ivuxolimab in advanced cancers. This table comes from immunoSEQ multiplex PCR, and its TCRdb copy is limited to in-frame clones, with some not included. The repertoire holds 85,000 to 100,000 clones, with 70% to 90% as singletons. Specimen: CD4+ or CD8+ T cells sorted from blood, collected in a trial of the OX40 agonist ivuxolimab. The receptors were gathered from an adult with an advanced solid tumor such as melanoma, head and neck, liver or kidney cancer. Both conserved end residues are part of each CDR3. The D gene is left open where the match is weak. For some rows the clone size is stated as once, few or many, or as a class when expanded; others skip it.

-	TRBV10-3	TRBJ1-3	-	TGTGCCATCAGCGCCGACAGGACAAACTCTGGAAACACCATATATTTT	CAISADRTNSGNTIYF
-	TRBV9	TRBJ1-1	-	TGTGCCAGCAGCGCAGCAATGAACACTGAAGCTTTCTTT	CASSAAMNTEAFF
-	TRBV7-3	TRBJ1-4	TRBD1	TGTGCCAGCAGCTTAACGGGACAGCTTAATGAAAAACTGTTTTTT	CASSLTGQLNEKLFF
-	TRBV4-3	TRBJ2-2	-	TGCGCCAGCAGCCAAGATACTTTGGGCGGGGAGCTGTTTTTT	CASSQDTLGGELFF
-	TRBV27	TRBJ2-1	TRBD2	TGTGCCAGCAGTTTAGCCCAGCGGGGAACCTCCTACAATGAGCAGTTCTTC	CASSLAQRGTSYNEQFF
-	TRBV7-9	TRBJ1-1	-	TGTGCCAGCAGCGTAAAAGGGGGGACTGAAGCTTTCTTT	CASSVKGGTEAFF
once	TRBV21-1	TRBJ1-2	-	TGTGCCAGCAGAGGGCAGGGGAGGGGAAGCTATGGCTACACCTTC	CASRGQGRGSYGYTF
once	TRBV5-1	TRBJ1-4	TRBD1	TGCGCCAGCAGGTCCGGGACAGGGGGAGGAAAACTGTTTTTT	CASRSGTGGGKLFF
-	TRBV27	TRBJ1-5	TRBD1	TGTGCCAGCAGTCCGCACAGGGGGCAAGGCAATCAGCCCCAGCATTTT	CASSPHRGQGNQPQHF
-	TRBV6-5	TRBJ2-1	TRBD2	TGTGCCAGCTTAGCGGGAGGGCCCAATAATGAGCAGTTCTTC	CASLAGGPNNEQFF
-	TRBV19	TRBJ2-3	-	TGTGCCAGTAGTTGGGGGGGCACAGATACGCAGTATTTT	CASSWGGTDTQYF
-	TRBV27	TRBJ1-5	-	TGTGCCAGCTGGTCCAGCAATCAGCCCCAGCATTTT	CASWSSNQPQHF
-	TRBV2	TRBJ1-1	-	TGTGCCAGCAGTAGGGACCCAAAGGGCTCTGAAGCTTTCTTT	CASSRDPKGSEAFF
-	TRBV10-3	TRBJ1-5	-	TGTGCCATCAGTGAGGAAAGGGGGGATCAGCCCCAGCATTTT	CAISEERGDQPQHF
-	TRBV11-3	TRBJ2-1	TRBD2	TGTGCCAGCAGCTACGGACTAGCGGGGCCACAAGTGGAGCAGTTCTTC	CASSYGLAGPQVEQFF
-	TRBV11-3	TRBJ2-3	TRBD2	TGTGCCAGCAGCTTAACTAGCGGGAGCGGAGATACGCAGTATTTT	CASSLTSGSGDTQYF
-	TRBV5-1	TRBJ1-5	TRBD1	TGCGCCAGCAGCCTGGACAGGGATCAGCCCCAGCATTTT	CASSLDRDQPQHF
-	TRBV30	TRBJ2-1	TRBD2	TGTGCTAAGGGGCTAGCGGGGAGCAATGAGCAGTTCTTC	CAKGLAGSNEQFF
-	TRBV7-9	TRBJ2-1	-	TGTGCCAGCAGCTTCCGGGGCCCCTACAATGAGCAGTTCTTC	CASSFRGPYNEQFF
-	TRBV9	TRBJ2-6	-	TGTGCCAGCAGCGGCGCCGTCTTCTCTGGGGCCAACGTCCTGACTTTC	CASSGAVFSGANVLTF
-	TRBV5-1	TRBJ2-1	-	TGCGCCAGCATGAACGGAGTCACTAAGAATGAGCAGTTCTTC	CASMNGVTKNEQFF
-	TRBV30	TRBJ2-1	TRBD2	TGTGCCTGGGGACTAGCGGGAGGGCCACGTGAGCAGTTCTTC	CAWGLAGGPREQFF
-	TRBV15	TRBJ2-4	-	TGTGCCACCAGCAGAGATCATGGGGACATTCAGTACTTC	CATSRDHGDIQYF
-	TRBV15	TRBJ1-2	-	TGTGCCACCAGCACCCCCGGGTCCCCGGGGGCTAACTATGGCTACACCTTC	CATSTPGSPGANYGYTF
-	TRBV18	TRBJ2-2	TRBD1	TGTGCCAGCTCACCACATCTAACAGGGGCCGGGGAGCTGTTTTTT	CASSPHLTGAGELFF
once	TRBV7-8	TRBJ2-2	TRBD1	TGTGCCAGCAGGGCGTACAGGGGAACCGGGGAGCTGTTTTTT	CASRAYRGTGELFF
-	TRBV12-5	TRBJ1-1	TRBD1	TGTGCTAGTGGTTTGGTAATGATAGTGACCGGGACAGAGAACACTGAAGCTTTCTTT	CASGLVMIVTGTENTEAFF
-	TRBV21-1	TRBJ1-1	-	TGTGCCAGCAGCAATTCCGGGCCAAACGAAGCTTTCTTT	CASSNSGPNEAFF
once	TRBV6-6	TRBJ1-1	-	TGTGCCAGCAGTTACTCGCTCGGTGAAGCTTTCTTT	CASSYSLGEAFF
-	TRBV9	TRBJ2-1	TRBD2	TGTGCCAGCAGTACTAGCGGGGGTAACAATGAGCAGTTCTTC	CASSTSGGNNEQFF
-	TRBV11-2	TRBJ2-7	-	TGTGCCAGCAGCCCCCGCTCCGAGCAGTACTTC	CASSPRSEQYF
-	TRBV28	TRBJ1-2	-	TGTGCCAGCAGTTTATCAGGGATGTTTAACTATGGCTACACCTTC	CASSLSGMFNYGYTF
-	TRBV5-1	TRBJ2-3	TRBD2	TGCGCCAGCAGCTTGGGCGGCGGGAGTCCGGATACGCAGTATTTT	CASSLGGGSPDTQYF
-	TRBV27	TRBJ1-2	-	TGTGCCAGCAGTTTTGCGGGAAACTATGGCTACACCTTC	CASSFAGNYGYTF
-	TRBV6-1	TRBJ2-7	TRBD1	TGTGCCAGCAGTCTAACGGGACAGGTGATCGAGCAGTACTTC	CASSLTGQVIEQYF
-	TRBV27	TRBJ1-2	-	TGTGCCAGCAGCCCTGCCAGGGGCACCGGAGGCTACACCTTC	CASSPARGTGGYTF
few	TRBV2	TRBJ1-2	TRBD1	TGTGCCAGCAGGGACAGGGGAAACTATGGCTACACCTTC	CASRDRGNYGYTF